This T cell receptor beta chain is drawn from a study of T-cell memory formation after mild COVID-19. Study context: Largely donor-specific TCR clusters were found.

This clonotype appeared a few times. The antigen is unknown. The study, taken as a whole, reports: The main location of contracting CD4+ clones was CM and EM, and that of contracting CD8+ clones was EMRA. Some clones that responded were present in memory (sampled pre-infection), which suggests cross-reactive memory joined. Clones contracting day 15 to 85 were balanced CD4/CD8; later expanders leaned CD4+.

The CDR3 runs 15 residues. Trimming took 3 bases from V and 0 from J, leaving 11 bases between them. Germline-derived CDR1 and CDR2 are SGHRS and YFSETQ. TCRdb redid the calling of the 5' RACE reads with MiXCR, one entry per CDR3 protein. Of a few hundred thousand distinct CDR3 sequences in the sample, 7.5% to 10% are singletons; the top ten hold around 20%. The sample comprised PBMCs or a T cell subset sorted from them (not recorded which). This TCR came from a man younger than 30 who had mild COVID-19 (a few samples of this study predate the infection). Cell type and time point are not known. The genes are TRBV5-1 and TRBJ2-3; D not resolved. The CDR3 coding sequence is TGCGCCAGCAGCTCCGCCGGTTACAGCACAGATACGCAGTATTTT. Protein: CASSSAGYSTDTQYF.